The source of this T cell receptor beta chain is a study of cytomegalovirus exposure and HLA in healthy donors. This CDR3 contains 15 residues. V shed 2 bases and J shed 1 base, with 9 bases lying between them. CDR1 and CDR2 (germline): MDHEN, SYDVKM. Primers for the PCR totalled 60 Vbeta and 13 Jbeta. Clones were read by immunoSEQ multiplex PCR, and TCRdb kept only the in-frame ones, dropping some. The repertoire includes about 150,000 clones, around 74% of them detected once, and roughly 1.5% sits in the top ten. This sequence originates from a young woman in good health and CMV-seronegative. Sequencing was done on a sample of PBMCs. The V and J genes are TRBV28 and TRBJ1-3, with D perhaps matching TRBD1 (5 bases). The CDR3 DNA reads as TGTGCCAGCAGTTTAGGGGCAGGGTCTGGAAACACCATATATTTT. Its protein is CASSLGAGSGNTIYF.